The rows below give T cell receptor beta chains drawn from one sample of a study of graft-versus-host responses after intestinal transplantation. Sequencing used immunoSEQ multiplex PCR; TCRdb keeps in-frame clones, though not all of them. The sample lists tens of thousands of clones, roughly 93% occurring once. No antigen has been assigned to these receptors. Sequences were derived from unstimulated CD4+ T cells sorted from spleen or lymph node cells, sampled before transplant. The source is a human donor who was the organ donor for an intestinal transplant. The CDR3 runs from the conserved cysteine through the conserved F or W. D genes are given only for firm matches. Clone size is not always given. Where it is, it says once, few, many or a class for expanded clones.

>NA|TRBD2|TRBJ2-1|TRBV7-2
CASSYLWRGGYNEQFF
TGTGCCAGCAGCTACCTATGGCGGGGGGGTTACAATGAGCAGTTCTTC
>once|TRBD1|TRBJ1-2|TRBV5-5
CASSLQGTYGYTF
TGTGCCAGCAGCTTACAGGGGACCTATGGCTACACCTTC
>once|TRBD1|TRBJ1-2|TRBV27
CASSLHQGAGGYTF
TGTGCCAGCAGTTTACACCAGGGGGCAGGAGGCTACACCTTC
>NA|TRBD1|TRBJ1-5|TRBV30
CAWSVRHPRRGRISNQPQHF
TGTGCCTGGAGTGTACGACACCCGCGAAGGGGGCGGATTAGCAATCAGCCCCAGCATTTT
>few|NA|TRBJ1-4|TRBV4-2
CASSQEQKGGINEKLFF
TGTGCCAGCAGCCAAGAACAAAAGGGGGGCATTAATGAAAAACTGTTTTTT
>NA|NA|TRBJ2-6|TRBV2
CASGGSGANVLTF
TGTGCCAGCGGGGGCTCTGGGGCCAACGTCCTGACTTTC
>NA|NA|TRBJ1-1|TRBV7-2
CASSPRMNTEAFF
TGTGCCAGCAGCCCGAGAATGAACACTGAAGCTTTCTTT
>NA|NA|TRBJ2-5|TRBV5-6
CASSFRMVLGETQYF
TGTGCCAGCAGCTTTCGAATGGTGCTAGGAGAGACCCAGTACTTC
>NA|TRBD1|TRBJ2-5|TRBV4-1
CASSPQGARGEQYF
TGCGCCAGCAGCCCGCAGGGGGCTCGGGGTGAGCAGTACTTC
>NA|TRBD2|TRBJ2-5|TRBV7-8
CASKRGGGETQYF
TGTGCCAGCAAGCGGGGGGGCGGGGAGACCCAGTACTTC
>NA|TRBD1|TRBJ1-1|TRBV14
CASSQRGAMSRGPGTEAFF
TGTGCCAGCAGCCAAAGGGGCGCGATGAGCAGGGGGCCGGGAACTGAAGCTTTCTTT
>NA|TRBD1|TRBJ2-4|TRBV11-2
CASSPRVGIPRGIQYF
TGTGCCAGCAGCCCCCGGGTGGGTATCCCCAGGGGGATTCAGTACTTC
>NA|TRBD2|TRBJ2-1|TRBV5-1
CASSLGSSGGYNEQFF
TGCGCCAGCAGCTTGGGTTCTAGCGGGGGGTACAATGAGCAGTTCTTC
>NA|NA|TRBJ2-3|TRBV14
CASSQETLWGTQYF
TGTGCCAGCAGCCAAGAAACCCTCTGGGGTACGCAGTATTTT
>NA|TRBD2|TRBJ2-3|TRBV11-2
CASTRLALTDTQYF
TGTGCCAGCACCCGACTAGCGCTCACAGATACGCAGTATTTT
>NA|NA|TRBJ1-2|TRBV18
CASSRPGGYTF
TGTGCCAGCTCCCGACCTGGGGGCTACACCTTC